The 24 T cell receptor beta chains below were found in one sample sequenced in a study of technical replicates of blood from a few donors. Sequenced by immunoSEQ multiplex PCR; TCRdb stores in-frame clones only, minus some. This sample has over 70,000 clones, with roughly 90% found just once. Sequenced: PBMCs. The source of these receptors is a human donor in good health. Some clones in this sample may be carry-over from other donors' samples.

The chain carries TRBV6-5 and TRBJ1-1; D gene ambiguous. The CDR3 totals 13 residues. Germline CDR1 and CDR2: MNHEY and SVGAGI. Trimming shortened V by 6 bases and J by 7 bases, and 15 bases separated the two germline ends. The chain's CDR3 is CASSYPNTDEAFF. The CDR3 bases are TGTGCCAGCAGCTATCCGAATACAGATGAAGCTTTCTTT.

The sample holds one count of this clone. The DNA for the CDR3 is TGCGCCAGCAGCAAAAGCGGGGCCTCCTACAATGAGCAGTTCTTC. This encodes CASSKSGASYNEQFF. The V call is TRBV4-1, the J call TRBJ2-1; 7 positions agree with TRBD2. J lost 0 bases, V lost 5 bases, and 4 bases had no gene match. From germline, CDR1 is MGHRA and CDR2 YSYEKL. The CDR3 runs to 15 residues.

The CDR3 nucleotides are TGTGCCAGCAGCTTAACCCATGGGCAGGGGGGCTACACCTTC. It specifies CASSLTHGQGGYTF. The gene calls are TRBV13 and TRBJ1-2; the D gene is possibly TRBD1 (6 bases). Germline V gives CDR1 PRHDT, CDR2 FYEKMQ (reference sequence). V lost 2 bases and J 8 bases, leaving 15 bases between the germline ends. CDR3 length: 14 residues. The entire variable domain, with the rest obtained from reference TRBV13 and TRBJ1-2, is as follows: AAGVIQSPRHLIKEKRETATLKCYPIPRHDTVYWYQQGPGQDPQFLISFYEKMQSDKGSIPDRFSAQQFSDYHSELNMSSLELGDSALYFCASSLTHGQGGYTFGSGTRLTVV.

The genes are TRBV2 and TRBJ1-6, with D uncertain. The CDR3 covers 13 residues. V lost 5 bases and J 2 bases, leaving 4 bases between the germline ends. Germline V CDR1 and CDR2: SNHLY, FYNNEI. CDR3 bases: TGTGCCAGCAGTACAACCTATAATTCACCCCTCCACTTT. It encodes CASSTTYNSPLHF.

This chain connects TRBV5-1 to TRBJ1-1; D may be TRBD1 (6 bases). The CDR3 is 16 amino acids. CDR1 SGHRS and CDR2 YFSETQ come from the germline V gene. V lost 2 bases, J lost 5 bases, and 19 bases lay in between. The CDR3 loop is CASSFGQSGVGTEAFF. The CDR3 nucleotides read TGCGCCAGCAGCTTTGGTCAATCAGGGGTAGGGACTGAAGCTTTCTTT.

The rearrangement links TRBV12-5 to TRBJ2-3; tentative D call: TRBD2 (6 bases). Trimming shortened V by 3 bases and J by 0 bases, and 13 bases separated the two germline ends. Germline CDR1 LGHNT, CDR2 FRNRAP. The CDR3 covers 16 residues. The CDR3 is CASGLRGSRSTDTQYF. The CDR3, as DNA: TGTGCTAGTGGTTTACGGGGGTCACGGAGCACAGATACGCAGTATTTT.

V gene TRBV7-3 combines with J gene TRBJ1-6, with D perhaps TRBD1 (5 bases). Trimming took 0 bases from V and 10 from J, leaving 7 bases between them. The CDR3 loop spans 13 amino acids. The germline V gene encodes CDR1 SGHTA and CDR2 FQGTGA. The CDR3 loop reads CASSLTRESPLHF. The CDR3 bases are TGTGCCAGCAGCTTAACCAGGGAATCACCCCTCCACTTT.

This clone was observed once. The CDR3 is CASSFGGSSTDTQYF. The CDR3 DNA is TGTGCCAGCAGCTTTGGCGGGTCTAGCACAGATACGCAGTATTTT. The chain has TRBV7-3 and TRBJ2-3, with TRBD2 as a possible D gene (5 bases). The CDR3 totals 15 residues. Germline V gives CDR1 SGHTA, CDR2 FQGTGA. Trimming left V 3 bases short and J 0 bases short, with 10 bases between.

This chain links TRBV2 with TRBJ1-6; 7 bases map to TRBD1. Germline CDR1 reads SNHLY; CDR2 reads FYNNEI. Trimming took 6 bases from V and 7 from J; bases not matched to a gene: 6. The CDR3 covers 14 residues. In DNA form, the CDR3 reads TGTGCCAGCAGGGAGGCAGGGGGGAATTCACCCCTCCACTTT. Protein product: CASREAGGNSPLHF.

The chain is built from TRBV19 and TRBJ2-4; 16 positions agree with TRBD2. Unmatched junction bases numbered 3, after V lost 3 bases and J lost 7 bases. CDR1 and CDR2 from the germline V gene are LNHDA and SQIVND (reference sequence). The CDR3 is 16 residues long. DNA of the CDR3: TGTGCCAGTAGTATTGGGACTAGCGGGGGGGCGAACATTCAGTACTTC. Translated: CASSIGTSGGANIQYF.

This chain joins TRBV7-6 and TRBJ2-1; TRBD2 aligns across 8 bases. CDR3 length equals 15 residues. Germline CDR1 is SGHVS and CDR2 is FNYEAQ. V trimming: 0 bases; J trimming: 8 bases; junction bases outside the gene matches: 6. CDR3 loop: CASSLASGTGHEQFF. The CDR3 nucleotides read TGTGCCAGCAGCTTAGCTAGCGGGACGGGCCATGAGCAGTTCTTC.

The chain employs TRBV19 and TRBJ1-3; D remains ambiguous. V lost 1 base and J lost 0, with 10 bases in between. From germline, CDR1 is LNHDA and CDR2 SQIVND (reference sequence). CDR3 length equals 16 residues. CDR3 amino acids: CASSIAVGDSGNTIYF. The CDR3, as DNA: TGTGCCAGTAGTATAGCGGTCGGTGACTCTGGAAACACCATATATTTT.

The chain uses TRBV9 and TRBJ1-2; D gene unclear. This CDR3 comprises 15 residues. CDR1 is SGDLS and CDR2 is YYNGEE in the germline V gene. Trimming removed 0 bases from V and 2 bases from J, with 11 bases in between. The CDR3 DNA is TGTGCCAGCAGCGTAGCTTCCGTACTAAACTATGGCTACACCTTC. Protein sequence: CASSVASVLNYGYTF.

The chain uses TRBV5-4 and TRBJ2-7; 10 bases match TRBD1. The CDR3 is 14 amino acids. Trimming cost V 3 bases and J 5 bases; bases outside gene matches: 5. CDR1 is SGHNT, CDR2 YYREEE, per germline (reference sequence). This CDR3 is CASSSGQGLHEQYF. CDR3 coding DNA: TGTGCCAGCAGCTCGGGACAGGGGTTACACGAGCAGTACTTC.

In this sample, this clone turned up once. The chain's CDR3 is CASSLGAGLETQYF. For the CDR3, the DNA is TGTGCCAGCAGCTTAGGGGCAGGGCTGGAGACCCAGTACTTC. V is TRBV7-6 and J is TRBJ2-5; D is possibly TRBD1 (5 bases). CDR3 length equals 14 residues. The germline CDR1 and CDR2 sequences are SGHVS and FNYEAQ. Trimming took 1 base from V and 5 from J, leaving 11 bases between them.

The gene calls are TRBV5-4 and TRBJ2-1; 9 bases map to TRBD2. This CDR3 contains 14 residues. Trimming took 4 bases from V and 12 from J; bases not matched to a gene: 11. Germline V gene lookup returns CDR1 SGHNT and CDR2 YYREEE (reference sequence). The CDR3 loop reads CASSLHGLAFGQFF. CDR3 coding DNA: TGTGCCAGCAGCCTCCACGGACTAGCGTTTGGGCAGTTCTTC. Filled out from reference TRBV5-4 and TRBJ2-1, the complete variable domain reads ETGVTQSPTHLIKTRGQQVTLRCSSQSGHNTVSWYQQALGQGPQFIFQYYREEENGRGNFPPRFSGLQFPNYSSELNVNALELDDSALYLCASSLHGLAFGQFFGPGTRLTVL.

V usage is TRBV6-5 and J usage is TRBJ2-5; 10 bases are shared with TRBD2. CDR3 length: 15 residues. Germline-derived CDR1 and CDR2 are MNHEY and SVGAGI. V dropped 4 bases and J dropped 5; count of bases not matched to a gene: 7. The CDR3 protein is CASSSSAGGYETQYF. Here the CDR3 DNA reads TGTGCCAGCAGTTCATCAGCGGGAGGGTACGAGACCCAGTACTTC.

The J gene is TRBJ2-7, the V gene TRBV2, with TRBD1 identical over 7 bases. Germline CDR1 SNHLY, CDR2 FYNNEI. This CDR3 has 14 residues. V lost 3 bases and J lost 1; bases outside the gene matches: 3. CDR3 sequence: CASSEAGGSYEQYF. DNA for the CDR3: TGTGCCAGCAGTGAGGCAGGGGGATCCTACGAGCAGTACTTC.

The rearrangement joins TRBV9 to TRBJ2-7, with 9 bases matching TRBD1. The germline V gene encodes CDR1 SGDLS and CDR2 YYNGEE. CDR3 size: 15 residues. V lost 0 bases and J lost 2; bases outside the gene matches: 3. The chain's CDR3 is CASSVGTGATYEQYF. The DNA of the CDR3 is TGTGCCAGCAGCGTAGGGACAGGGGCCACCTACGAGCAGTACTTC.

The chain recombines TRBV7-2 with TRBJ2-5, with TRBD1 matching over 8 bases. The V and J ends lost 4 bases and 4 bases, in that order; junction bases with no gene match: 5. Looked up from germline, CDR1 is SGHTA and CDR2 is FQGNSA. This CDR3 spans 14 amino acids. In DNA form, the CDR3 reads TGTGCCAGCAGCTCAGGGACAGGACCAGAGACCCAGTACTTC. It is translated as CASSSGTGPETQYF.

CDR3 in amino acids: CSVEVPGRGPMRGAFF. The CDR3 DNA reads as TGCAGCGTTGAAGTCCCCGGACGGGGTCCTATGCGGGGAGCTTTCTTT. This chain connects TRBV29-1 to TRBJ1-1; D remains unclear. V was cut by 1 base and J by 10 bases, with 25 bases left in between. CDR1 SQVTM and CDR2 ANQGSEA come from the germline V gene. This CDR3 is 16 amino acids long.

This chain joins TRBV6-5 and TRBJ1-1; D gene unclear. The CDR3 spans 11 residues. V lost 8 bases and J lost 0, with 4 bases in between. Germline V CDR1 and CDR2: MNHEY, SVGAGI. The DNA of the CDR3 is TGTGCCAGCCAGGTGAACACTGAAGCTTTCTTT. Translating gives CASQVNTEAFF.

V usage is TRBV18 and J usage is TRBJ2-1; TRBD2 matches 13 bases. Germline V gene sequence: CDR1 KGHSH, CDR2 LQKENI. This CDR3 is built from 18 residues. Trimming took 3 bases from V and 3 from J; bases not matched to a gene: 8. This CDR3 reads CASSPRTSGGRVYNEQFF. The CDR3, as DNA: TGTGCCAGCTCACCTAGGACTAGCGGGGGAAGAGTCTACAATGAGCAGTTCTTC.

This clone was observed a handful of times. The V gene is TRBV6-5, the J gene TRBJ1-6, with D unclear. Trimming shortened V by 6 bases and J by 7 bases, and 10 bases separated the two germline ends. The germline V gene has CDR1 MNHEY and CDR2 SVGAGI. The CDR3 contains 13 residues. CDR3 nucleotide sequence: TGTGCCAGCAGGGAGACGGGAAATTCACCCCTCCACTTT. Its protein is CASRETGNSPLHF.